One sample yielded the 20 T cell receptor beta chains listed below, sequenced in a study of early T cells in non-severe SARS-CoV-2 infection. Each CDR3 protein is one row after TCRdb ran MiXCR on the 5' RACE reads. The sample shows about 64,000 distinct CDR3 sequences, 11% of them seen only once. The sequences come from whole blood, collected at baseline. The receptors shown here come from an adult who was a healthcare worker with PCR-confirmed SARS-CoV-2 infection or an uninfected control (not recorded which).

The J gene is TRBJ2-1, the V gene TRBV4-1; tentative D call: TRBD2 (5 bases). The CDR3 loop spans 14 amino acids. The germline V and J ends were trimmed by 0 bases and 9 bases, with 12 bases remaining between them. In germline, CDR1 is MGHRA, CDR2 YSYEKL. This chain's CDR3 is CASSQEDFLREQFF. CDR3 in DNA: TGCGCCAGCAGCCAAGAGGACTTCCTTCGTGAGCAGTTCTTC.

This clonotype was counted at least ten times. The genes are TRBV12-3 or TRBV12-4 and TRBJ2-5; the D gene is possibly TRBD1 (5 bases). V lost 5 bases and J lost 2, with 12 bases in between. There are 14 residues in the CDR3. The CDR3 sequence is CASSPGLWQETQYF. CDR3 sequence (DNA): TGTGCCAGCAGTCCAGGGCTGTGGCAAGAGACCCAGTACTTC.

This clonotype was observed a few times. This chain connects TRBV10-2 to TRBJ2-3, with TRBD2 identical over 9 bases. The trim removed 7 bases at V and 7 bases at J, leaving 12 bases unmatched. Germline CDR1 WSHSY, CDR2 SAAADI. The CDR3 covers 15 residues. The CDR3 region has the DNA TGCGCCAGCACCGAATGGCTAGCGGGACCCAATACGCAGTATTTT. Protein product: CASTEWLAGPNTQYF.

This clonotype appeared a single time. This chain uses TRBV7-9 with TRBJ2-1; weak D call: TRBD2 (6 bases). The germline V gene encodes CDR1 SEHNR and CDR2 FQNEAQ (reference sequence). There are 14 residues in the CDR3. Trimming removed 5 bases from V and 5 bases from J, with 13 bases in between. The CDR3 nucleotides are TGTGCCAGCAGCCTCGGGACTTATAACAATGAGCAGTTCTTC. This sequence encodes CASSLGTYNNEQFF.

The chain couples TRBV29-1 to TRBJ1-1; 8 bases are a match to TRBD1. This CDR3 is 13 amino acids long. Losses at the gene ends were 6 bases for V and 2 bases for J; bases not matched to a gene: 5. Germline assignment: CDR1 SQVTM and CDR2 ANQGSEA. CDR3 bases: TGCAGCGTCGGGGACAGGATAAACACTGAAGCTTTCTTT. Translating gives CSVGDRINTEAFF.

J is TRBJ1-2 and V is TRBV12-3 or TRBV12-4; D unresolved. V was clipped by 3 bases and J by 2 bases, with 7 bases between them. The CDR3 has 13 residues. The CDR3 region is CASSFVSNYGYTF. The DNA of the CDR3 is TGTGCCAGCAGTTTTGTCAGCAACTATGGCTACACCTTC.

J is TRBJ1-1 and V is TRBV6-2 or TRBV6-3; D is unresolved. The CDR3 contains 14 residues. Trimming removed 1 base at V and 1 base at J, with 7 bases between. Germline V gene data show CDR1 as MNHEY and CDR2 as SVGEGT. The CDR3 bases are TGTGCCAGCAGTTACTGGGAATCGAACACTGAAGCTTTCTTT. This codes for CASSYWESNTEAFF.

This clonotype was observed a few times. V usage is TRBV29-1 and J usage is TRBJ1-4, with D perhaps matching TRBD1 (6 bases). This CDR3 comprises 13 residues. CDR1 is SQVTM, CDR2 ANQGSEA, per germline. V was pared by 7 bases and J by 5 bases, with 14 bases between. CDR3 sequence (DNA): TGCAGCGCCGGGGGACACTGGAATGAAAAACTGTTTTTT. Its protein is CSAGGHWNEKLFF.

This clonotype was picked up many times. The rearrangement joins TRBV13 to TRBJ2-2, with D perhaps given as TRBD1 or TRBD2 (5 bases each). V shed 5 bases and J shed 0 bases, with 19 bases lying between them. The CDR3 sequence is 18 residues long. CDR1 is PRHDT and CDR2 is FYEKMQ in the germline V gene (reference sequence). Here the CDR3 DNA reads TGTGCCAGCAGCGCCCTGGGGATGGGGGAAACGAACACCGGGGAGCTGTTTTTT. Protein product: CASSALGMGETNTGELFF.

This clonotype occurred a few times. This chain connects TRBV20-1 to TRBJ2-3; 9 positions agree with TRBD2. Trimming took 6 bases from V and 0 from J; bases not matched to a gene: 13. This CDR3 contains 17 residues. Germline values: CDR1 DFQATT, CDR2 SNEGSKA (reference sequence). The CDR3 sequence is CSADGLAGPRSTDTQYF. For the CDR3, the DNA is TGCAGTGCCGACGGCCTAGCGGGGCCCCGGAGCACAGATACGCAGTATTTT.

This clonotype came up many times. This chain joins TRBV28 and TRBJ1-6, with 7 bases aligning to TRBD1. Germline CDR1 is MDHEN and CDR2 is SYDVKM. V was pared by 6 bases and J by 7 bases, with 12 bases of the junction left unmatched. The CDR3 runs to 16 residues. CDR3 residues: CASSLGWGQMNSPLHF. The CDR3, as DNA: TGTGCCAGCAGCCTGGGGTGGGGACAGATGAATTCACCCCTCCACTTT.

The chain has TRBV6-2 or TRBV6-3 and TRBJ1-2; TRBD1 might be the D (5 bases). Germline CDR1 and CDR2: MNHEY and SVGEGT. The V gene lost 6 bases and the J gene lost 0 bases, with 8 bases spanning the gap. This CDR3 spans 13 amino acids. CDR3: CASSQGSNYGYTF. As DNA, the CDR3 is TGTGCCAGCAGCCAGGGATCTAACTATGGCTACACCTTC.

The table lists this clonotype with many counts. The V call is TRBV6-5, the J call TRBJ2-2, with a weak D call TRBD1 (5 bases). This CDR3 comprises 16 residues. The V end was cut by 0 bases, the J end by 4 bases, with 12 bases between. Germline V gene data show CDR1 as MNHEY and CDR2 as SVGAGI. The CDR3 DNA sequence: TGTGCCAGCAGTTACTCGTGGTTCGACAGCACCGGGGAGCTGTTTTTT. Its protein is CASSYSWFDSTGELFF.

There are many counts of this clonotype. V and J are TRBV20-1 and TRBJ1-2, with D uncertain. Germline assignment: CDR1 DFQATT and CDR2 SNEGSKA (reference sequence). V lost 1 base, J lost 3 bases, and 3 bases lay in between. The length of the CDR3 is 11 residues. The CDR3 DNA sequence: TGCAGTGCTAGAGGAGACTATGGCTACACCTTC. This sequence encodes CSARGDYGYTF.

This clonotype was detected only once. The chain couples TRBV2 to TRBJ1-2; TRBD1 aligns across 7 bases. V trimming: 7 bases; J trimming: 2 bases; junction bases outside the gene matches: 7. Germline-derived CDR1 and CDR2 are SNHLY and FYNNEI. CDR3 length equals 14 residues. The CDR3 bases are TGTGCCAGCACCCGACAGGGAGGGAACTATGGCTACACCTTC. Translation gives CASTRQGGNYGYTF.

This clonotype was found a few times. The DNA for the CDR3 is TGCGCCAGCAGCTTGGGAACCCCGTCCAGGGGAGAAAAACTGTTTTTT. Translating gives CASSLGTPSRGEKLFF. This sequence joins TRBV5-1 and TRBJ1-4; possibly TRBD1 for D (6 bases). Germline-derived CDR1 and CDR2 are SGHRS and YFSETQ. V was trimmed by 0 bases and J by 8 bases, leaving 17 bases between them. The CDR3 extends over 16 amino acids.

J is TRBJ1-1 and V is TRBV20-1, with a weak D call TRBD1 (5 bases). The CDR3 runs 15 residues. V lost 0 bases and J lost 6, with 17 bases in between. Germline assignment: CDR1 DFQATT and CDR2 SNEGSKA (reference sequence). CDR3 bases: TGCAGTGCTAGAGAGGGGACCGGCTGGGGAGCTGAAGCTTTCTTT. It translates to CSAREGTGWGAEAFF.

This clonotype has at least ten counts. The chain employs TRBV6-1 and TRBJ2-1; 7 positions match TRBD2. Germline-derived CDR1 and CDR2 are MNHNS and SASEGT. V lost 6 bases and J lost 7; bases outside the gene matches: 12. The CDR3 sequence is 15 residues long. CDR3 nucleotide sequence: TGTGCCAGCAGGCCCAATGGAGGAGCGGGGAATGAGCAGTTCTTC. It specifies CASRPNGGAGNEQFF.

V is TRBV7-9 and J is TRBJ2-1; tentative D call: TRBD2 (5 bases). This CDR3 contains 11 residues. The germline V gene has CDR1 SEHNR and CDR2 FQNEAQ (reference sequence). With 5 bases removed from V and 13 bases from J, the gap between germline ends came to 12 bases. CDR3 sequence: CASSLRTHQFF. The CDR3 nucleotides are TGTGCCAGCAGCCTTCGGACTCACCAGTTCTTC.

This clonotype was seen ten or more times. The CDR3 DNA follows: TGTGCCAGCAGTAAGCGGGTCCACGTCTACGAGCAGTACTTC. Translating it yields CASSKRVHVYEQYF. The chain couples TRBV12-3 or TRBV12-4 to TRBJ2-7, with TRBD2 as a possible D gene (6 bases). This CDR3 has 14 amino acids. V gave up 5 bases and J gave up 3 bases, with 14 bases separating them.